The TCR beta chain under discussion was sequenced for a study of shared clonotypes between healthy human individuals. This CDR3 region has 14 residues. Germline values: CDR1 SGHAT, CDR2 FQNNGV. V lost 4 bases and J 3 bases, leaving 10 bases between the germline ends. The data were produced by immunoSEQ multiplex PCR, yet TCRdb's version contains in-frame clones alone and is incomplete. The sample contains 2 million to 2.5 million clones, about 94% of which appear only once. The genes are TRBV11-2 and TRBJ2-1, with D hard to call. The clonotype comes from a man aged 18-30 years in good health. Sequencing was carried out using naive CD4+ T cells sorted from blood. Subset denoted: CD45RA+ positively selected. The DNA for the CDR3 is TGTGCCAGCAGCTCGGTAGGAATCTACAATGAGCAGTTCTTC. It encodes CASSSVGIYNEQFF. Full variable domain (remainder filled in from reference TRBV11-2 and TRBJ2-1): EAGVAQSPRYKIIEKRQSVAFWCNPISGHATLYWYQQILGQGPKLLIQFQNNGVVDDSQLPKDRFSAERLKGVDSTLKIQPAKLEDSAVYLCASSSVGIYNEQFFGPGTRLTVL.